Listed below are T cell receptor beta chains from one sample, sequenced in a study of CD8 T cells in ankylosing spondylitis. Using its own MiXCR run on the 5' RACE reads, TCRdb lists one record per CDR3 protein. The table lists hundreds of thousands of distinct CDR3 sequences, 25% to 30% of them singletons, with roughly 1% in the top ten. Sequenced input: blood, either unsorted or a sorted T cell fraction (not recorded which). These receptors all come from a male donor with ankylosing spondylitis. The CDR3 runs from the conserved cysteine through the conserved F or W. D genes are given only for firm matches. Some rows have no size entry. The others give once, few or many, or a class for an expanded clone.

abundance	j_gene	d_gene	v_gene	len	CDR3nt	CDR3aa
few	TRBJ1-1	.	TRBV19	11	TGTGCCGGCCTACGGGGGACTGAAGCTTTCTTT	CAGLRGTEAFF
few	TRBJ2-5	.	TRBV5-8	13	TGTGCCAGCAGCTGGGAACTAAAAGAGACCCAGTACTTC	CASSWELKETQYF
few	TRBJ2-6	TRBD1	TRBV11-2	17	TGTGCCAGCAACGCCGGGACAGGGATCTCTGGGGCCAACGTCCTGACTTTC	CASNAGTGISGANVLTF
few	TRBJ1-3	.	TRBV12-3/TRBV12-4	15	TGTGCCAGCAGTTCACAGGTGACGGGAGGAAACACCATATATTTT	CASSSQVTGGNTIYF
few	TRBJ2-7	TRBD2	TRBV5-1	13	TGCGCCAGCAGCTTGGAACTAGCGGGAGGTTTATACTTC	CASSLELAGGLYF
.	TRBJ2-5	TRBD1	TRBV5-4	16	TGTGCCAGCAGCCCCACTTTTCAAGGGGGCCGGGAGACCCAGTACTTC	CASSPTFQGGRETQYF
few	TRBJ2-2	TRBD2	TRBV5-1	16	TGCGCCAGCAGCCCTGGCGGGGGTTCGGGCACCGGGGAGCTGTTTTTT	CASSPGGGSGTGELFF
.	TRBJ2-7	TRBD1	TRBV10-3	16	TGTGCCATCAGTGAGGAGAGGGACAGGAGCTCCTACGAGCAGTACTTC	CAISEERDRSSYEQYF
.	TRBJ1-2	.	TRBV5-1	13	TGCGCCAGCAGCCCCGCGACTAACTATGGCTACACCTTC	CASSPATNYGYTF
.	TRBJ2-3	TRBD2	TRBV20-1	14	TGCAGTGCTTACCTAGCGGGAAGCACAGATACGCAGTATTTT	CSAYLAGSTDTQYF
few	TRBJ2-4	.	TRBV7-2	15	TGTGCCAGCAGCTTAGCTTGGGGAGCCAAAAACATTCAGTACTTC	CASSLAWGAKNIQYF
.	TRBJ2-1	.	TRBV25-1	17	TGTGCCAGCAGTGAGTCAAATCCCCAAGGGTGGAGCAATGAGCAGTTCTTC	CASSESNPQGWSNEQFF
few	TRBJ1-4	TRBD1	TRBV2	14	TGTGCCAGCAGTATCAGGGGGTACAATGAAAAACTGTTTTTT	CASSIRGYNEKLFF
.	TRBJ2-2	.	TRBV20-1	13	TGCAGTGCCCCTTCCGGCTTCGCCGGGGAGCTGTTTTTT	CSAPSGFAGELFF
few	TRBJ2-6	.	TRBV6-1	15	TGTGCCAGCAGGTCCAATTCTCTTGGGGCCAACGTCCTGACTTTC	CASRSNSLGANVLTF
.	TRBJ1-4	TRBD1	TRBV2	14	TGTGCCAGCAGGAAGGGACAGATGAATGAAAAACTGTTTTTT	CASRKGQMNEKLFF